These 18 T cell receptor beta chains were sequenced from one sample in a study of shared clonotypes between healthy human individuals. The table came from immunoSEQ multiplex PCR; TCRdb's copy has only in-frame clones and leaves some out. The sample lists some 1,100,000 clones, about 80% occurring once. The sequencing sample was made of memory CD4+ T cells from PBMCs. Subset indicated: CD45RA-negative fraction. The source of these receptors is a man between 18 and 29 years old in good health. Some clones in this sample may be carry-over from other donors' samples.

The chain joins TRBV18 to TRBJ1-3; D gene uncertain. This CDR3 comprises 15 residues. V was clipped by 2 bases and J by 0 bases, with 8 bases between them. The germline CDR1 and CDR2 sequences are KGHSH and LQKENI. For the CDR3, the DNA is TGTGCCAGCTCACCATACGGGAACTCTGGAAACACCATATATTTT. Its protein product is CASSPYGNSGNTIYF.

V and J are TRBV18 and TRBJ2-3; maybe TRBD2 (5 bases). This CDR3 contains 15 residues. V gave up 6 bases and J gave up 5 bases, with 18 bases separating them. The V gene's germline CDR1 is KGHSH and CDR2 LQKENI. CDR3 coding DNA: TGTGCCAGCTCGCCGTTTTTCCGGGAAAGAGATACGCAGTATTTT. This translates into CASSPFFRERDTQYF.

The chain couples TRBV29-1 to TRBJ1-2; 7 bases line up with TRBD1. There are 11 residues in the CDR3. CDR1 is SQVTM, CDR2 ANQGSEA, per germline. The V segment lost 6 bases and the J segment 5 bases; nucleotides outside the gene matches: 3. The CDR3 spells CSVGTDYGYTF. The CDR3 nucleotides are TGCAGCGTGGGGACAGATTATGGCTACACCTTC.

The DNA of the CDR3 is TGTGCCACCCACCCCGGGCAGGCGGGAACCTACGAGCAGTACTTC. The encoded protein is CATHPGQAGTYEQYF. The rearrangement uses TRBV6-6 and TRBJ2-7, with D maybe TRBD2 (6 bases). CDR1 is MNHNY and CDR2 is SVGAGI in the germline V gene (reference sequence). V lost 10 bases and J lost 2, with 21 bases in between. The CDR3 loop spans 15 amino acids.

The rearrangement links TRBV7-2 to TRBJ2-3; D is perhaps TRBD1 or TRBD2 (5 bases each). The CDR3 extends over 16 amino acids. The V end was cut by 4 bases, the J end by 2 bases, with 16 bases between. Germline CDR1 and CDR2: SGHTA and FQGNSA. The CDR3 nucleotides are TGTGCCAGCAGCTGGGGCGCTGGGACCACCACAGATACGCAGTATTTT. Its translation is CASSWGAGTTTDTQYF.

This clone was observed a single time. V usage is TRBV28 and J usage is TRBJ1-4, with 9 bases fitting TRBD1. Germline CDR1 is MDHEN and CDR2 is SYDVKM. The V gene end was trimmed by 5 bases and the J gene end by 6 bases; junction bases not matched to a gene: 7. The CDR3 contains 15 residues. CDR3 nucleotide sequence: TGTGCCAGCAGTATAACAGGGGGCGTAGATGAAAAACTGTTTTTT. This codes for CASSITGGVDEKLFF.

With respect to this clone: Other DNA sequences in this sample translate to the same CDR3. The chain carries TRBV4-2 and TRBJ2-7; 14 bases match TRBD2. CDR3 length equals 15 residues. With 4 bases clipped from V and 4 bases from J, the junction kept 3 bases outside the gene matches. The germline CDR1 and CDR2 sequences are LGHNA and YNFKEQ. The CDR3 loop reads CASSRGTSGSYEQYF. For the CDR3, the DNA is TGTGCCAGCAGCCGGGGGACTAGCGGGAGTTACGAGCAGTACTTC.

Here the CDR3 DNA reads TGCGCCAGCAGCGACGGGACAGGGACTAATGAAAAACTGTTTTTT. Protein product: CASSDGTGTNEKLFF. V gene TRBV5-1 combines with J gene TRBJ1-4, with 9 positions matching TRBD1. Germline V CDR1 and CDR2: SGHRS, YFSETQ. The CDR3 has 15 residues. Germline trimming cut 4 bases from V and 2 bases from J; bases unmatched to any gene: 3.

J is TRBJ2-3 and V is TRBV7-7; D not resolved. The V end was cut by 1 base, the J end by 5 bases, with 4 bases between. The CDR3 spans 12 residues. Germline V gene data show CDR1 as SSHAT and CDR2 as FNYEAQ (reference sequence). In nucleotides, the CDR3 is TGTGCCAGCAGCTTAGACGGAGATACGCAGTATTTT. It translates to CASSLDGDTQYF.

This chain links TRBV5-1 with TRBJ1-2; 7 bases map to TRBD1. Per the germline V gene, CDR1 is SGHRS and CDR2 is YFSETQ. Trimming took 5 bases from V and 8 from J; bases not matched to a gene: 12. CDR3 length: 14 amino acids. The CDR3 protein is CASSSRQGPGGYTF. CDR3 DNA: TGCGCCAGCAGTTCTAGACAGGGCCCAGGGGGCTACACCTTC.

The chain has TRBV5-1 and TRBJ2-5; TRBD1 matches at 8 bases. V lost 4 bases, J lost 5 bases, and 7 bases stayed unmatched. The CDR3 length is 14 residues. Germline V gene lookup returns CDR1 SGHRS and CDR2 YFSETQ. For the CDR3, the DNA is TGCGCCAGCAGCCACGGACAGGGAATGGAGACCCAGTACTTC. Amino acids: CASSHGQGMETQYF. The full variable domain, with the rest looked up from reference TRBV5-1 and TRBJ2-5, is KAGVTQTPRYLIKTRGQQVTLSCSPISGHRSVSWYQQTPGQGLQFLFEYFSETQRNKGNFPGRFSGRQFSNSRSEMNVSTLELGDSALYLCASSHGQGMETQYFGPGTRLLVL.

The rearrangement links TRBV9 to TRBJ2-2, with TRBD2 matching over 9 bases. V lost 4 bases, J lost 5 bases, and 9 bases stayed unmatched. CDR1 and CDR2 from the germline V gene are SGDLS and YYNGEE. The length of the CDR3 is 16 residues. The CDR3 reads CASSSRGLAGTGELFF. The DNA for the CDR3 is TGTGCCAGCAGCTCCCGGGGGCTAGCGGGGACCGGGGAGCTGTTTTTT.

For this clone: Distinct nucleotide sequences in the sample also encode this CDR3. The V gene is TRBV18, the J gene TRBJ2-5; 12 bases agree with TRBD2. Germline V gene sequence: CDR1 KGHSH, CDR2 LQKENI. The V and J ends lost 3 bases and 4 bases, in that order; junction bases with no gene match: 3. The CDR3 is 15 amino acids. The CDR3 protein is CASSPPGLAGETQYF. CDR3 sequence (DNA): TGTGCCAGCTCACCGCCGGGACTAGCGGGAGAGACCCAGTACTTC.

In this sample, this clone turned up once. The chain joins TRBV5-6 to TRBJ1-2; D is unclear. Germline V CDR1 and CDR2: SGHDT, YYEEEE. Trimming removed 4 bases at V and 2 bases at J, with 15 bases between. This CDR3 is 15 amino acids long. CDR3 DNA sequence: TGTGCCAGCAGCCTAGGACGGAGGGAGAACTATGGCTACACCTTC. Encoded protein: CASSLGRRENYGYTF.

This chain links TRBV11-2 with TRBJ1-1; the D is unclear. From germline, CDR1 is SGHAT and CDR2 FQNNGV. The length of the CDR3 is 13 residues. V was clipped by 10 bases and J by 0 bases, with 12 bases between them. As DNA, the CDR3 is TGTGCCACCAGTGGGTTCATGAACACTGAAGCTTTCTTT. Translating gives CATSGFMNTEAFF.

The rearrangement joins TRBV6-5 to TRBJ2-1; 8 bases are a match to TRBD1. In germline, CDR1 is MNHEY, CDR2 SVGAGI. The CDR3 totals 15 residues. V gave up 7 bases and J gave up 6 bases; unmatched junction bases: 11. CDR3 sequence (DNA): TGTGCCAGCATTATGCAGGGGGCAGGTTTCAATGAGCAGTTCTTC. Protein product: CASIMQGAGFNEQFF.

This sequence joins TRBV6-1 and TRBJ2-6; maybe TRBD1 (5 bases). The CDR3 has 15 amino acids. CDR1 and CDR2 (germline): MNHNS, SASEGT. Deletions cut 7 bases from V and 2 bases from J, with 12 bases between. The CDR3 spells CASNPVGAGANVLTF. CDR3 bases: TGTGCCAGCAACCCGGTAGGGGCTGGGGCCAACGTCCTGACTTTC.

The chain links TRBV25-1 to TRBJ2-7, with 9 bases fitting TRBD1. V lost 5 bases and J lost 7; bases outside the gene matches: 9. CDR1 and CDR2 from the germline V gene are MGHDK and SYGVNS. This CDR3 comprises 14 residues. CDR3 in amino acids: CASSKQGARKEQYF. In DNA, the CDR3 is TGTGCCAGCAGTAAACAGGGGGCGCGGAAGGAGCAGTACTTC.